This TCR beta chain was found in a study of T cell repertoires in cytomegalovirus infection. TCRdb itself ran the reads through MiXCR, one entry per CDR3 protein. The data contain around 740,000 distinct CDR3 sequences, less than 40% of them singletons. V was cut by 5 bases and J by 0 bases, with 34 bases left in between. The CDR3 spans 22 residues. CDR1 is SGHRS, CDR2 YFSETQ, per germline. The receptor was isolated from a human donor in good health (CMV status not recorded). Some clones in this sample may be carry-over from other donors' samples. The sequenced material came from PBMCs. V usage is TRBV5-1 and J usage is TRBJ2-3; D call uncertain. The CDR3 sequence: CASSLPNRQRPGGPSSTDTQYF. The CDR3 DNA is TGCGCCAGCAGTCTCCCTAACCGCCAACGACCGGGTGGTCCCTCAAGCACAGATACGCAGTATTTT.